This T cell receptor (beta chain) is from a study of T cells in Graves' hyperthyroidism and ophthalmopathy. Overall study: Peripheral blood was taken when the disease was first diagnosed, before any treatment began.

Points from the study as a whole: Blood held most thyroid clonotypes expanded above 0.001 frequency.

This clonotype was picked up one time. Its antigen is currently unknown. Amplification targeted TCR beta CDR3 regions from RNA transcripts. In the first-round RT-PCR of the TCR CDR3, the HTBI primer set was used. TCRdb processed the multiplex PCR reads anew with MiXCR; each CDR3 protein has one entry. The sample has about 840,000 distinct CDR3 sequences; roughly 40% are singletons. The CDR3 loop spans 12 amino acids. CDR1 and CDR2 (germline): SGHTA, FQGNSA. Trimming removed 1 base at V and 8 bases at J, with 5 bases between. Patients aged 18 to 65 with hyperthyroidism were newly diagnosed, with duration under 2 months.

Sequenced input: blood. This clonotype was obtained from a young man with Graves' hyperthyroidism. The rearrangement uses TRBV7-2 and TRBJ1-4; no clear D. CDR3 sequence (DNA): TGTGCCAGCAGCTTAGTGGAAGAAAAACTGTTTTTT. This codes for CASSLVEEKLFF. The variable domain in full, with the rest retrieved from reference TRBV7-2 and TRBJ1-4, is GAGVSQSPSNKVTEKGKDVELRCDPISGHTALYWYRQSLGQGLEFLIYFQGNSAPDKSGLPSDRFSAERTGGSVSTLTIQRTQQEDSAVYLCASSLVEEKLFFGSGTQLSVL.